The rows below give T cell receptor beta chains drawn from one sample of a study of CD8 T cells in ankylosing spondylitis. TCRdb recomputed calls from the 5' RACE reads with MiXCR, one row per CDR3 protein. The sample holds 180,000 or so distinct CDR3 sequences, roughly 11% seen once. Specimen: blood, either unsorted or a sorted T cell fraction (not recorded which). These receptors all come from a male donor with ankylosing spondylitis or in good health (not recorded which). The CDR3 runs from the conserved cysteine through the conserved F or W. A D gene is named only where the DNA matches it firmly. Size is stated for part of the rows, as once, few or many counts, or as a class when the clone is expanded.

d_gene,abundance,v_gene,CDR3aa
NA,NA,TRBV20-1,CSATLPRASLGYTF
TRBD1,NA,TRBV11-2,CASSQSLQGEQYF
NA,few,TRBV24-1,CATSSGTPSSYEQYF
TRBD1,few,TRBV7-9,CASSPRGLGENSPLHF
TRBD1,many,TRBV20-1,CSAPKPGQAKNEQFF
TRBD1,many,TRBV6-2/TRBV6-3,CASRTDRIDQPQHF
TRBD1,many,TRBV20-1,CSASKPGQPQETQYF
NA,many,TRBV2,CASSERDSGSYTF
TRBD2,NA,TRBV18,CASSPTLAASSYEQYF
NA,many,TRBV5-1,CASSFGQLNTEAFF
NA,NA,TRBV5-6,CASSLSGMPYEQYF
TRBD1,many,TRBV5-1,CASRRDRGGTEAFF
NA,few,TRBV15,CATSRDFPRGGFAYNSPLHF
TRBD2,many,TRBV20-1,CSARQLAASTDTQYF
TRBD2,NA,TRBV5-1,CATSFLGGSSYNEQFF
TRBD1,NA,TRBV5-1,CASSEGQGAKSYNEQFF
NA,many,TRBV5-1,CASSPSGTRYNEQFF
NA,many,TRBV6-5,CASRPQTGKLFF
NA,many,TRBV15,CATSTPNTEAFF
TRBD2,NA,TRBV7-2,CASSLGVSGVNGELFF
NA,many,TRBV5-1,CASSLSGTTTEKLFF
TRBD1,NA,TRBV4-3,CASSPDRGLTGELFF
NA,NA,TRBV5-1,CASSLPTDSPVQFF
NA,many,TRBV15,CATSREGQSRPLHF
TRBD1,many,TRBV29-1,CSVGSGTGREQYF
NA,many,TRBV10-2,CASSDVGASTDTQYF
TRBD1,many,TRBV25-1,CASRRQGASASNQPQHF
NA,many,TRBV2,CASSVIPLETQYF
NA,once,TRBV27,CASRGLSVAKNIQYF
NA,NA,TRBV6-6,CASNDGSGETQYF
TRBD1,many,TRBV12-3/TRBV12-4,CASNFGQAADTQYF
NA,NA,TRBV18,CASSAAKQGLGGNQPQHF
NA,many,TRBV5-1,CASSLIRDLNTEAFF
TRBD1,many,TRBV4-1,CASSQDLGTGLLEAFF
NA,few,TRBV7-2,CASSLGAGMEYF
TRBD1,NA,TRBV5-4,CVSSPDRPRENTEAFF
NA,NA,TRBV20-1,CSARNSGTGELFF
NA,NA,TRBV7-9,CATPDGPTDTQYF
NA,few,TRBV11-2,CASSLYDTQYF
TRBD2,few,TRBV12-5,CASYNAGASLGNEQFF
NA,many,TRBV10-3,CAISESADYNEQFF
NA,many,TRBV10-3,CAPLKAPRNQPQHF
NA,many,TRBV6-5,CASSYGGNVNYGYTF
TRBD2,many,TRBV11-2,CASSLAGVGNEQFF